This TCR beta chain originates from a study of cytomegalovirus exposure and HLA in healthy donors. Use of 60 Vbeta and 13 Jbeta primers characterized the PCR. Only in-frame clones appear in the TCRdb table, and some are missing; sequencing was by immunoSEQ multiplex PCR. The sample shows some 150,000 clones, just under 80% of them seen only once. Whole-study findings and limits: Upon later analysis, TCR association rates were observed to vary by HLA locus, being highest for DRB1 and lowest for HLA-C.

In the case of this clone: Its antigen is unidentified.

The V gene end was trimmed by 5 bases and the J gene end by 9 bases; junction bases not matched to a gene: 12. This CDR3 has 15 amino acids. Germline CDR1 reads MDHEN; CDR2 reads SYDVKM. The specimen was PBMCs. This clonotype originated in a woman aged 50 to 60 in good health and CMV-seronegative. The chain is built from TRBV28 and TRBJ2-1; 8 nucleotides align to TRBD1. CDR3 bases: TGTGCCAGCAGTCCTGCGGACAGGGATGATTGTGAGCAGTTCTTC. It encodes CASSPADRDDCEQFF.